Listed here are 7 T cell receptor beta chains from one sample, sequenced in a study of T cell responses to AZD1222 COVID-19 vaccine. Generated by immunoSEQ multiplex PCR, the TCRdb table keeps only in-frame clones and is missing some. Here the sample spans approximately 130,000 clones, about 85% being singletons. Here the sequenced sample was peripheral blood, taken 28 days after the second AZD1222 dose. The receptor set was obtained from an adult who received the AZD1222 COVID-19 vaccine.

The rearrangement joins TRBV11-3 to TRBJ2-3; 10 nucleotides match TRBD2. Trimming cost V 6 bases and J 5 bases; bases outside gene matches: 5. Germline loops: CDR1 SGHNT, CDR2 YENEEA. The CDR3 has 14 residues. The CDR3 DNA reads as TGTGCCAGCAGGGAAGCGGGGGGGCGAGATACGCAGTATTTT. Translated: CASREAGGRDTQYF.

This chain connects TRBV11-2 to TRBJ1-2; 7 bases are a match to TRBD1. Per the germline V gene, CDR1 is SGHAT and CDR2 is FQNNGV. The junction had 9 bases not matched to a gene; V was cut back by 5 bases and J by 12 bases. The CDR3 sequence is 12 residues long. Here the CDR3 reads CASSRSQGFDTF. The CDR3, as DNA: TGTGCCAGCAGCCGGTCACAGGGGTTTGACACCTTC.

This chain links TRBV21-1 with TRBJ1-5. TRBV21-1 is recorded as a pseudogene. This CDR3 is 15 amino acids long. In DNA, the CDR3 is TGTGCCAGCAGCAAAGGGCCAGGGACGCATCAGCCCCAGCATTTT. Translation: CASSKGPGTHQPQHF.

This rearrangement joins TRBV6-5 to TRBJ1-3, with TRBD1 identical over 9 bases. The CDR3 sequence is 14 residues long. J gave up 2 bases and V 5 bases, and 1 base lay outside the gene matches. Germline V lookup: CDR1 MNHEY, CDR2 SVGAGI. The CDR3 here is CASSTGGAGNTIYF. The CDR3 coding sequence is TGTGCCAGCAGTACAGGGGGCGCTGGAAACACCATATATTTT.

The rearrangement uses TRBV24-1 and TRBJ2-7; D might be TRBD2 (5 bases). Germline CDR1 is KGHDR and CDR2 is SFDVKD. CDR3 length: 15 residues. The V and J ends lost 5 bases and 6 bases respectively, with 19 bases between them. The CDR3, as DNA: TGTGCCACCAGTGGTTCCGGTCGAGGGTCTACCGAGCAGTACTTC. This encodes CATSGSGRGSTEQYF.

This clone has just one count. V is TRBV10-3 and J is TRBJ1-2; unclear D gene. From germline, CDR1 is ENHRY and CDR2 SYGVKD. There are 12 residues in the CDR3. V gave up 8 bases and J gave up 4 bases, with 11 bases separating them. The CDR3 nucleotides are TGTGCCATCTCCGGGAGGGTCTATGGCTACACCTTC. It yields the protein CAISGRVYGYTF.

The rearrangement links TRBV19 to TRBJ1-6; the match to TRBD1 covers 7 bases. The germline V gene encodes CDR1 LNHDA and CDR2 SQIVND (reference sequence). V trimming: 5 bases; J trimming: 4 bases; junction bases outside the gene matches: 11. The length of the CDR3 is 17 residues. Here the CDR3 reads CASSLGRQGWYNSPLHF. The CDR3 region has the DNA TGTGCCAGTAGTCTCGGAAGACAGGGATGGTATAATTCACCCCTCCACTTT.